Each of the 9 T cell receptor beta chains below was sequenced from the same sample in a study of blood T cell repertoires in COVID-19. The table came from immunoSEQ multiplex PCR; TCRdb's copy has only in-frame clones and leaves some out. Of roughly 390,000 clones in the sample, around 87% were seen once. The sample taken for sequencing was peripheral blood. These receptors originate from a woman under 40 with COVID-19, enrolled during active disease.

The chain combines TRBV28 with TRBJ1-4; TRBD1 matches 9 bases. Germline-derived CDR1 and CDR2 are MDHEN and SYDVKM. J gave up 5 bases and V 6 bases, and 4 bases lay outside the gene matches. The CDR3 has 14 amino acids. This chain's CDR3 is CASRPGQGNEKLFF. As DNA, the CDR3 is TGTGCCAGCAGACCGGGACAGGGAAATGAAAAACTGTTTTTT.

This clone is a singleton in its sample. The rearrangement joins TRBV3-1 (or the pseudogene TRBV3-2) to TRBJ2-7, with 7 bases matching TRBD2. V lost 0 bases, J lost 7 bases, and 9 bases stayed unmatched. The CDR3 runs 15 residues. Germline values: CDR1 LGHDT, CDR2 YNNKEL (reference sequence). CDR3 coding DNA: TGTGCCAGCAGCCAAGACGTGGGAGGGCCGGGGGAGCAGTACTTC. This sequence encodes CASSQDVGGPGEQYF.

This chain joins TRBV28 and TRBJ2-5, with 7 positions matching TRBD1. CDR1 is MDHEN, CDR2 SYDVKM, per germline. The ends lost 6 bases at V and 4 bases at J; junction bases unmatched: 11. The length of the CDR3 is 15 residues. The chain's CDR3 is CASRENRGPTETQYF. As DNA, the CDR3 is TGTGCCAGCAGGGAAAACAGGGGTCCAACAGAGACCCAGTACTTC.

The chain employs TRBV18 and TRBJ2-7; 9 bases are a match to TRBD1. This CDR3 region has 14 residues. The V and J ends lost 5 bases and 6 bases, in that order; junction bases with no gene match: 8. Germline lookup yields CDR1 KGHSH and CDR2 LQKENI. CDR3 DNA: TGTGCCAGCTCATCTCGGGACAGGGAGGTCGAGCAGTACTTC. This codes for CASSSRDREVEQYF.

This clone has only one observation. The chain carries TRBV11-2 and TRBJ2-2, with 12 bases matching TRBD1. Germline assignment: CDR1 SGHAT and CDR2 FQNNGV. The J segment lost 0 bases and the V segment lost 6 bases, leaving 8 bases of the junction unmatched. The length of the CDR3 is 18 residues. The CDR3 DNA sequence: TGTGCCAGCAGGAGACCGGGACAGGGGGCATCGAACACCGGGGAGCTGTTTTTT. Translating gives CASRRPGQGASNTGELFF. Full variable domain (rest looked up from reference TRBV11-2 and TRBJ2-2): EAGVAQSPRYKIIEKRQSVAFWCNPISGHATLYWYQQILGQGPKLLIQFQNNGVVDDSQLPKDRFSAERLKGVDSTLKIQPAKLEDSAVYLCASRRPGQGASNTGELFFGEGSRLTVL.

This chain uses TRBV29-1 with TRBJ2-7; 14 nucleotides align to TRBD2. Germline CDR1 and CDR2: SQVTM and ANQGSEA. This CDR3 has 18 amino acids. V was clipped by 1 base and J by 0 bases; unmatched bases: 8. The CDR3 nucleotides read TGCAGCGTTGAAGGGCCGGGACTAGCGGGAGAAGGCTCCTACGAGCAGTACTTC. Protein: CSVEGPGLAGEGSYEQYF.

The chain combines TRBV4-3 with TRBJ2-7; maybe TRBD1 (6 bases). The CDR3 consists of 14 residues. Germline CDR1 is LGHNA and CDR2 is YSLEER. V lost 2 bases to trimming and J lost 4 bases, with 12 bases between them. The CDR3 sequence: CASSQQQGSYEQYF. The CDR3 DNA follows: TGCGCCAGCAGCCAACAGCAGGGGTCATACGAGCAGTACTTC.

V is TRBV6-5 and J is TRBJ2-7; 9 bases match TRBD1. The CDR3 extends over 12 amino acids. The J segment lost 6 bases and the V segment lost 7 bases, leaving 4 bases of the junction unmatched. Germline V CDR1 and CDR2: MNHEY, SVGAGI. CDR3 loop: CASTQDRGEQYF. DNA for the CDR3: TGTGCCAGCACACAGGACAGGGGCGAGCAGTACTTC.

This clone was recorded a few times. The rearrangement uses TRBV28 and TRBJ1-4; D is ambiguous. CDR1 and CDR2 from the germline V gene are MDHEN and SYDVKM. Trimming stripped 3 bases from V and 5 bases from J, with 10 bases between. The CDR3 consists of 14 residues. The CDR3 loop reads CASSLEHVNEKLFF. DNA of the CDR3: TGTGCCAGCAGTTTGGAGCACGTAAATGAAAAACTGTTTTTT.